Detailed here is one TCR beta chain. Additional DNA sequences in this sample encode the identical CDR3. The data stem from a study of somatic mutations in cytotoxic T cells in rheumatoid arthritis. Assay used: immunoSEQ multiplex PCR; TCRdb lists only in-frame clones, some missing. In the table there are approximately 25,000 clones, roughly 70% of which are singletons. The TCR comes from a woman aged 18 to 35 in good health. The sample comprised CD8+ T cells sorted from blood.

CDR3 loop: CASSQEGYEQYF. CDR3 coding DNA: TGTGCCAGCAGCCAAGAGGGCTACGAGCAGTACTTC. The chain employs TRBV4-2 and TRBJ2-7; no definite D call. V was cut by 0 bases and J by 3 bases, with 3 bases left in between. From germline, CDR1 is LGHNA and CDR2 YNFKEQ. This CDR3 comprises 12 residues.